One sample yielded the 6 T cell receptor beta chains listed below, sequenced in a study of shared clonotypes between healthy human individuals. Generated by immunoSEQ multiplex PCR, the TCRdb table keeps only in-frame clones and is missing some. This sample has hundreds of thousands of clones, with 70% to 80% found just once. Sequenced: PBMCs. These TCRs come from a middle-aged woman in good health. Some clones in this sample may be carry-over from other donors' samples.

The CDR3 spells CASVSQGGGRNQPQHF. In DNA form, the CDR3 reads TGTGCCAGCGTATCCCAGGGTGGGGGTCGCAATCAGCCCCAGCATTTT. The chain has TRBV28 and TRBJ1-5, with D perhaps matching TRBD1 (5 bases). The V end was cut by 8 bases, the J end by 2 bases, with 19 bases between. The CDR3 totals 16 residues. Germline assignment: CDR1 MDHEN and CDR2 SYDVKM.

This clone has just one count. The V call is TRBV5-1, the J call TRBJ2-1; TRBD2 aligns across 9 bases. CDR1 and CDR2 from the germline V gene are SGHRS and YFSETQ. After removal of 4 bases from V and 10 bases from J, the junction contained 12 bases not matched to a gene. This CDR3 region has 15 residues. In DNA, the CDR3 is TGCGCCAGCAGCGGTAGCGGGAGTGACGCCGGGGAGCAGTTCTTC. This gives the protein CASSGSGSDAGEQFF. Based on the CDR3 plus reference TRBV5-1 and TRBJ2-1, the full variable domain is KAGVTQTPRYLIKTRGQQVTLSCSPISGHRSVSWYQQTPGQGLQFLFEYFSETQRNKGNFPGRFSGRQFSNSRSEMNVSTLELGDSALYLCASSGSGSDAGEQFFGPGTRLTVL.

The V gene is TRBV6-1, the J gene TRBJ2-5; 8 bases align to TRBD2. The CDR3 runs 13 residues. Losses at the gene ends were 2 bases for V and 5 bases for J; bases not matched to a gene: 1. Germline V gives CDR1 MNHNS, CDR2 SASEGT. CDR3: CASSESGGETQYF. CDR3 bases: TGTGCCAGCAGTGAATCGGGGGGGGAGACCCAGTACTTC.

This clone has only one observation. This chain connects TRBV5-5 to TRBJ2-6; a possible D gene is TRBD1 (5 bases). V dropped 1 base and J dropped 0 bases, with 11 bases sitting between them. The CDR3 covers 17 residues. Germline-derived CDR1 and CDR2 are SGHKS and YYEKEE (reference sequence). CDR3 nucleotides: TGTGCCAGCAGCTTGCTAGGACAAGGCTCTGGGGCCAACGTCCTGACTTTC. Protein: CASSLLGQGSGANVLTF.

This sequence joins TRBV4-1 and TRBJ2-1; D possibly matches TRBD1 or TRBD2 (5 bases each). This CDR3 has 15 amino acids. CDR1 is MGHRA, CDR2 YSYEKL, per germline. Trimming removed 6 bases at V and 0 bases at J, with 12 bases between. CDR3 sequence: CASRDSGSSYNEQFF. The CDR3 bases are TGCGCCAGCAGAGACAGCGGAAGCTCCTACAATGAGCAGTTCTTC.

The chain recombines TRBV28 with TRBJ2-5, with TRBD1 as a possible D gene (5 bases). This CDR3 spans 14 amino acids. Germline V gene lookup returns CDR1 MDHEN and CDR2 SYDVKM. Between the trimmed V and J ends, which lost 3 bases and 1 base, there was a span of 9 bases. DNA of the CDR3: TGTGCCAGCAGTTTTACAGGAGCCCAAGAGACCCAGTACTTC. Protein sequence: CASSFTGAQETQYF.